The rows below give T cell receptor beta chains drawn from one sample of a study of T cells after yellow fever vaccination. TCRdb itself ran the 5' RACE reads through MiXCR, one entry per CDR3 protein. The data hold 150,000 to 200,000 distinct CDR3 sequences, with approximately 11% observed a single time. The sample here was CD8+ T cells sorted from PBMCs, taken 15 days after the yellow fever booster vaccination. These receptors were taken from a man between 18 and 35 years old who received the YFV17D yellow fever vaccine. Both conserved end residues are part of each CDR3.

j_gene	v_gene	CDR3aa
TRBJ2-1	TRBV9	CASSLGEGASYNEQFF
TRBJ1-5	TRBV7-9	CASTFPAETEDSNQPQHF
TRBJ2-7	TRBV7-2	CASSLGVLEQYF
TRBJ2-5	TRBV20-1	CSARLSWRQETQYF
TRBJ1-5	TRBV12-3/TRBV12-4	CASTTTGEGYQPQHF
TRBJ2-1	TRBV7-9	CASSLDYPLNEQFF
TRBJ2-1	TRBV19	CASSVPGGGTSEQFF
TRBJ2-5	TRBV4-3	CASSPKSGGASETQYF
TRBJ1-2	TRBV6-2/TRBV6-3	CASSSERVRYGYTF
TRBJ2-2	TRBV29-1	CSVGGLLTGELFF
TRBJ1-5	TRBV7-9	CASSLREESGEWPQHF
TRBJ2-3	TRBV6-5	CASTMVVGGTDTQYF
TRBJ2-3	TRBV7-2	CASSLSGKSYTDTQYF
TRBJ2-7	TRBV7-9	CASSFEAYHEQYF
TRBJ2-5	TRBV29-1	CSAHSHETQYF
TRBJ1-3	TRBV4-1	CASSQDAVPTGIGNTIYF
TRBJ1-4	TRBV12-3/TRBV12-4	CASSLLGQGQANEKLFF
TRBJ1-1	TRBV27	CASSLARPMNTEAFF
TRBJ2-5	TRBV27	CASRAPRGSQTQYF
TRBJ2-5	TRBV7-9	CASSLGERILAETQYF
TRBJ1-1	TRBV7-9	CASSTQGGTGTEAFF
TRBJ2-4	TRBV5-1	CASSSAEKTLAKNIQYF
TRBJ2-1	TRBV6-2/TRBV6-3	CASSHRVGDNEQFF
TRBJ2-7	TRBV20-1	CSVKEGDSYEQYF
TRBJ1-2	TRBV7-9	CASSPNTVYGYTF
TRBJ2-2	TRBV7-8	CASSESGGTPAGELFF
TRBJ1-2	TRBV29-1	CSVEARQGTNYGYTF
TRBJ2-4	TRBV27	CASSFARGGKNIQYF
TRBJ2-5	TRBV19	CASSTIDRAVETQYF
TRBJ2-1	TRBV19	CASSRLGASPYNEQFF
TRBJ2-5	TRBV5-1	CASSFGTGLESETQYF
TRBJ2-1	TRBV12-3/TRBV12-4	CASSSETDYNEQFF